This passage covers 9 T cell receptor beta chains from one sample sequenced in a study of long-term antiretroviral therapy in people with HIV. Version v3.0 of the immunoSEQ assay ran at survey level. Only in-frame clones appear in the TCRdb table, and some are missing; sequencing was by immunoSEQ multiplex PCR. The table includes 25,000 to 30,000 clones, around 80% detected once. The sample in question was unsorted PBMCs, obtained 1.5 years before starting antiretroviral therapy. The receptors were gathered from a man between 18 and 35 years old with HIV.

In the case of this clone: Other DNA sequences in this sample translate to the same CDR3. The chain carries TRBV9 and TRBJ2-3; D gene uncertain. The CDR3 covers 14 residues. Between the trimmed V and J ends, which lost 0 bases and 2 bases, there was a span of 7 bases. Germline V CDR1 and CDR2: SGDLS, YYNGEE. CDR3 coding DNA: TGTGCCAGCAGCGTAGGATCAGACACAGATACGCAGTATTTT. This sequence encodes CASSVGSDTDTQYF. Together with reference TRBV9 and TRBJ2-3, the CDR3 gives the full variable domain: DSGVTQTPKHLITATGQRVTLRCSPRSGDLSVYWYQQSLDQGLQFLIQYYNGEERAKGNILERFSAQQFPDLHSELNLSSLELGDSALYFCASSVGSDTDTQYFGPGTRLTVL.

The rearrangement links TRBV7-8 to TRBJ1-2, with a possible D match to TRBD1 (5 bases). V was cut by 2 bases and J by 8 bases, with 15 bases left in between. The CDR3 has 14 amino acids. Per the germline V gene, CDR1 is SGHVS and CDR2 is FQNEAQ. This CDR3 is CASSLTVPGSGYTF. Written as DNA, the CDR3 is TGTGCCAGCAGCTTAACCGTCCCAGGGAGCGGCTACACCTTC.

This chain connects TRBV7-2 to TRBJ2-1; 7 bases align to TRBD2. Germline CDR1 SGHTA, CDR2 FQGNSA. This CDR3 is built from 13 residues. V lost 0 bases, J lost 9 bases, and 2 bases stayed unmatched. The CDR3 DNA follows: TGTGCCAGCAGCTTAGCGGGAGGGCGTGAGCAGTTCTTC. Translating gives CASSLAGGREQFF.

V is TRBV7-9 and J is TRBJ1-3; possibly TRBD1 for D (5 bases). The V end lost 5 bases, the J end lost 4 bases, and 15 bases lay between the germline ends. CDR3 length: 15 amino acids. The V gene's germline CDR1 is SEHNR and CDR2 FQNEAQ (reference sequence). CDR3 in DNA: TGTGCCAGCAGCGACCGGGTCGGGGGGGGAAACACCATATATTTT. Residues: CASSDRVGGGNTIYF.

This clone was counted a single time. This rearrangement joins TRBV30 to TRBJ2-1, with D perhaps TRBD1 (5 bases). This CDR3 comprises 13 residues. The germline V and J ends were trimmed by 0 bases and 7 bases, with 10 bases remaining between them. The germline V gene has CDR1 GTSNPN and CDR2 SVGIG (reference sequence). This CDR3 reads CAWSVGAGNEQFF. For the CDR3, the DNA is TGTGCCTGGAGTGTAGGGGCCGGGAATGAGCAGTTCTTC.

The sample holds one count of this clone. J is TRBJ2-7 and V is TRBV10-2; 9 nucleotides match TRBD1. This CDR3 comprises 12 residues. J was trimmed by 7 bases and V by 9 bases; bases with no gene match: 7. CDR1 and CDR2 from the germline V gene are WSHSY and SAAADI. The CDR3 DNA follows: TGCGCCAGTACAACAGGGGGCGGGGAGCAGTACTTC. Protein product: CASTTGGGEQYF.

There are a few counts of this clone. The DNA of the CDR3 is TGTGCCACCAGCAGAGATTTCGAGACAGATACGCAGTATTTT. As protein: CATSRDFETDTQYF. The chain employs TRBV15 and TRBJ2-3; no clear D gene. CDR3 length: 14 residues. Germline V gene lookup returns CDR1 LNHNV and CDR2 YYDKDF (reference sequence). With 0 bases removed from V and 3 bases from J, the gap between germline ends came to 7 bases.

The gene calls are TRBV5-5 and TRBJ1-1, with D hard to call. Germline values: CDR1 SGHKS, CDR2 YYEKEE (reference sequence). This CDR3 comprises 14 residues. Trimming removed 0 bases from V and 1 base from J, with 7 bases in between. The CDR3 DNA follows: TGTGCCAGCAGCTTGGTTTCATGGAACACTGAAGCTTTCTTT. Protein product: CASSLVSWNTEAFF.

The chain carries TRBV6-1 and TRBJ1-2; unclear D gene. The germline CDR1 and CDR2 sequences are MNHNS and SASEGT. V was shortened by 8 bases and J by 0 bases, with 13 bases between the two germline ends. The CDR3 consists of 14 residues. For the CDR3, the DNA is TGTGCCAGCCAGGTAGACGGAGCTAACTATGGCTACACCTTC. Translated, it gives CASQVDGANYGYTF.